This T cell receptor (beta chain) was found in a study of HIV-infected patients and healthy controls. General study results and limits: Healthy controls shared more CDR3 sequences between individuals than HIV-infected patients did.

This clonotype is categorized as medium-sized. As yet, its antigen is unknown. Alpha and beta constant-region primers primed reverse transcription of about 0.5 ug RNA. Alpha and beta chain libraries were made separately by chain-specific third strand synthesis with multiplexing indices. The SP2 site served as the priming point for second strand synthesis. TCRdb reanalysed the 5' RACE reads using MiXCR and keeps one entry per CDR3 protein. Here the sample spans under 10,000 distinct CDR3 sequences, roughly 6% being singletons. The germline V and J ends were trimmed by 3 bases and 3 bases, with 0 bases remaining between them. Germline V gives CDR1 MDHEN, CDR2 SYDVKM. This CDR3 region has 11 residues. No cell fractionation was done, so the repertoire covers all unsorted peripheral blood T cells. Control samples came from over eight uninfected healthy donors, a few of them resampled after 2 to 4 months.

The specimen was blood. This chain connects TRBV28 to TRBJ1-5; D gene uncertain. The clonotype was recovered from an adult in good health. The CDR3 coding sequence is TGTGCCAGCAGTTTCAATCAGCCCCAGCATTTT. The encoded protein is CASSFNQPQHF.